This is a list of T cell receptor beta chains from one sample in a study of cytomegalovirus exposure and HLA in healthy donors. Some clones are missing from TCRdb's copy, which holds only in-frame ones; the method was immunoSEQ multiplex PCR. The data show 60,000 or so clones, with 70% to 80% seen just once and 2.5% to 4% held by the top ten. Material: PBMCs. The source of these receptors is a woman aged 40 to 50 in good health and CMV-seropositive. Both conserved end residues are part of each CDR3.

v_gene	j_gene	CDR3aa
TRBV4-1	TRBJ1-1	CASSRVDMNTEAFF
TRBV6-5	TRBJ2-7	CASRPWQGRADEQYF
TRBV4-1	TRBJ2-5	CASSHDAPGTGGTQYF
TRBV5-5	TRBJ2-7	CASSLDTFYEQYF
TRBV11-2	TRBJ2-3	CASRGITGGWGDTQYF
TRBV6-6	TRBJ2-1	CASSFPGQANNEQFF
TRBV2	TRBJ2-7	CASSDKLVYEQYF
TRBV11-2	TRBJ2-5	CASSPQGHGETQYF
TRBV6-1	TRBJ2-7	CASSFRTGGYEQYF
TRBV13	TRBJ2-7	CASSLRQSYEQYF
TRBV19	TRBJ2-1	CASRTGHLGNEQFF
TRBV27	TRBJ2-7	CASSLGQGFEQYF
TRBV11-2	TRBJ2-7	CASSFHSRGVYEQYF
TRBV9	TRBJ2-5	CASSVSFQETQYF
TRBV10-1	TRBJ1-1	CASSAGQLTEAFF
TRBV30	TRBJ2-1	CAWSVLAGPYNEQFF
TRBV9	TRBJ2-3	CASSVDTSYRTDTQYF
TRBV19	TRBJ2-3	CASGGLPPDTQYF
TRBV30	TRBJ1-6	CAWKTGANSPLHF
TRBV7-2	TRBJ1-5	CASSSRTGNQPQHF
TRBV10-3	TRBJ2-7	CAISESWTGSSYEQYF
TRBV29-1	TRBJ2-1	CSVATKGVFYNEQFF
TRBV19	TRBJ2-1	CASSPVGGLRSYNEQFF
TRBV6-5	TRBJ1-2	CASSYERGHGYTF
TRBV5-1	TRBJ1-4	CASSPWTTTNEKLFF
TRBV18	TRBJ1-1	CASSPGQGGTEAFF
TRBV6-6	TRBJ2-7	CASSYYGGGEQYF
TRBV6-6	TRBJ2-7	CASTRGPEGYEQYF
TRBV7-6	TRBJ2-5	CASSPRTVETQYF
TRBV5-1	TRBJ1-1	CASSLDRANTEAFF
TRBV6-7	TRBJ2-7	CASSTYRGRGEQYF
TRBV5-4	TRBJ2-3	CASSVGGNTDTQYF
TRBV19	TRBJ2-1	CASSIVGGGTLYNEQFF
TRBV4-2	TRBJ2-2	CASSPGTGDTGELFF
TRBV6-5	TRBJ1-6	CASSYSPGTGLSPLHF
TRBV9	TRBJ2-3	CASSGPRTSGGVTSTDTQYF
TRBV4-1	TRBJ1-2	CASSQEDRGTNYGYTF
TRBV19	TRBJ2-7	CASSIGAGQGQQYF
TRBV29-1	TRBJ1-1	CSVRDTEMNTEAFF
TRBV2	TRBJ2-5	CASSGGRSRETQYF
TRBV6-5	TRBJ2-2	CASSLRGTGELFF
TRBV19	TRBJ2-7	CASSMGTEFYEQYF
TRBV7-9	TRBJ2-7	CASSPQEGGSYEQYF
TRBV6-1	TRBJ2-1	CASSVLRTGMNEQFF
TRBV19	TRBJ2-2	CASRLTGELFF
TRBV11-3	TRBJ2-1	CASSNDGGPGDEQFF
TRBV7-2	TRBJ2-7	CASTPSGAYEQYF
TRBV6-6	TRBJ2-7	CASSYRAGSSYEQYF
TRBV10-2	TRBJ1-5	CASSESVGQGNGQPQHF
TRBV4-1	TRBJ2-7	CASSQLEGPLYYEQYF
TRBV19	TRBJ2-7	CASSSNRGYEQYF
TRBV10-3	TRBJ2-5	CAIQSQETQYF
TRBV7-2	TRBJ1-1	CASSRPGGNTEAFF
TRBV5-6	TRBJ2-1	CASSLFGEQFF
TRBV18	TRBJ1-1	CASSTYQSGGDTEAFF
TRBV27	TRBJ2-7	CASSPERGGYEQYF